One and the same sample provided the 27 T cell receptor beta chains below, sequenced in a study of cytomegalovirus exposure and HLA in healthy donors. Vbeta (60) and Jbeta (13) primers were used in the PCR. Only in-frame clones appear in the TCRdb table, and some are missing; sequencing was by immunoSEQ multiplex PCR. The repertoire consists of about 160,000 clones, with roughly two thirds occurring once and the leading ten covering 2.8%. The sequencing input was PBMCs. The receptors stem from a woman aged 25 to 39 in good health and CMV-seronegative.

This rearrangement joins TRBV7-3 to TRBJ2-5; a possible D gene is TRBD1 (8 bases). The CDR3 runs 24 residues. Trimming removed 0 bases from V and 9 bases from J, with 44 bases in between. The germline V gene has CDR1 SGHTA and CDR2 FQGTGA. The CDR3 DNA follows: TGTGCCAGCAGCTTAACGGGGGGTCCCCCGTTCTCGGACAGGGCGGGGGACCACCCCGGGGCCCAGTACTTC. This translates into CASSLTGGPPFSDRAGDHPGAQYF.

V is TRBV7-2 and J is TRBJ2-2, with 9 bases aligning to TRBD1. V lost 5 bases and J lost 6; bases outside the gene matches: 4. The CDR3 sequence is 14 residues long. The V gene's germline CDR1 is SGHTA and CDR2 FQGNSA. In nucleotides, the CDR3 is TGTGCCAGCAGCCCGGACAGGGGTCCCGGGGAGCTGTTTTTT. Translated: CASSPDRGPGELFF. The complete variable domain, with remaining parts taken from reference TRBV7-2 and TRBJ2-2, reads GAGVSQSPSNKVTEKGKDVELRCDPISGHTALYWYRQSLGQGLEFLIYFQGNSAPDKSGLPSDRFSAERTGGSVSTLTIQRTQQEDSAVYLCASSPDRGPGELFFGEGSRLTVL.

This sequence joins TRBV28 and TRBJ1-5, with no clear D. CDR1 is MDHEN, CDR2 SYDVKM, per germline. V was shortened by 6 bases and J by 2 bases, with 11 bases between the two germline ends. The CDR3 contains 14 residues. CDR3 nucleotide sequence: TGTGCCAGCAGACCTCGGTTTGGCAATCAGCCCCAGCATTTT. It yields the protein CASRPRFGNQPQHF.

The J gene is TRBJ1-2, the V gene TRBV7-9; D is perhaps TRBD1 (6 bases). Germline V gene lookup returns CDR1 SEHNR and CDR2 FQNEAQ (reference sequence). The CDR3 totals 11 residues. Trimming stripped 4 bases from V and 6 bases from J, with 6 bases between. The CDR3 reads CASSSGDGYTF. CDR3 DNA sequence: TGTGCCAGCAGCTCAGGGGATGGCTACACCTTC.

The gene calls are TRBV27 and TRBJ1-5; 9 positions match TRBD1. The V and J ends lost 4 bases and 9 bases, in that order; junction bases with no gene match: 7. The germline V gene has CDR1 MNHEY and CDR2 SMNVEV (reference sequence). The CDR3 runs to 14 residues. CDR3 residues: CASSSRGQGGPQHF. The CDR3, as DNA: TGTGCCAGCAGTTCCCGGGGACAGGGTGGGCCCCAGCATTTT.

V is TRBV11-2 and J is TRBJ1-2, with D maybe TRBD1 (6 bases). This CDR3 spans 16 amino acids. Germline V gene sequence: CDR1 SGHAT, CDR2 FQNNGV. V gave up 1 base and J gave up 4 bases, with 16 bases separating them. The CDR3 nucleotides are TGTGCCAGCAGCTTAGTAATCCTAACAGGGAGCTATGGCTACACCTTC. It translates to CASSLVILTGSYGYTF. Full variable domain (remainder filled in from reference TRBV11-2 and TRBJ1-2): EAGVAQSPRYKIIEKRQSVAFWCNPISGHATLYWYQQILGQGPKLLIQFQNNGVVDDSQLPKDRFSAERLKGVDSTLKIQPAKLEDSAVYLCASSLVILTGSYGYTFGSGTRLTVV.

The chain links TRBV14 to TRBJ1-1; unclear D gene. The germline gives CDR1 SGHDN, CDR2 FVKESK. Trimming took off 4 bases at V and 3 bases at J, with 21 bases between the two ends. The CDR3 covers 17 residues. CDR3 bases: TGTGCCAGCAGCCGGACGCCGGGTGGAGGGCCCGACACTGAAGCTTTCTTT. Translating gives CASSRTPGGGPDTEAFF.

The chain has TRBV7-2 and TRBJ1-5; 7 positions match TRBD1. Germline CDR1 reads SGHTA; CDR2 reads FQGNSA. This CDR3 is 14 amino acids long. The V gene end was trimmed by 4 bases and the J gene end by 6 bases; junction bases not matched to a gene: 6. The CDR3 DNA reads TGTGCCAGCAGCTCACCACAGGGGAGTCAGCCCCAGCATTTT. Translating gives CASSSPQGSQPQHF.

The chain uses TRBV2 and TRBJ2-5; D call uncertain. The V and J ends lost 1 base and 7 bases respectively, with 4 bases between them. This CDR3 region has 11 residues. Germline CDR1 reads SNHLY; CDR2 reads FYNNEI. The CDR3 DNA reads as TGTGCCAGCAGTGAAGGAGGGACCCAGTACTTC. As protein: CASSEGGTQYF. Based on the CDR3 plus reference TRBV2 and TRBJ2-5, the full variable domain is EPEVTQTPSHQVTQMGQEVILRCVPISNHLYFYWYRQILGQKVEFLVSFYNNEISEKSEIFDDQFSVERPDGSNFTLKIRSTKLEDSAMYFCASSEGGTQYFGPGTRLLVL.

The rearrangement uses TRBV30 and TRBJ1-5; 7 bases fit TRBD1. V lost 0 bases to trimming and J lost 0 bases; unmatched junction nucleotides: 5. Germline V gene sequence: CDR1 GTSNPN, CDR2 SVGIG (reference sequence). The CDR3 totals 16 residues. The CDR3 protein is CAWSVGGPYSNQPQHF. Written as DNA, the CDR3 is TGTGCCTGGAGTGTAGGGGGCCCCTATAGCAATCAGCCCCAGCATTTT.

The chain links TRBV2 to TRBJ2-5, with 11 bases identical to TRBD1. Germline V CDR1 and CDR2: SNHLY, FYNNEI. The V gene end was trimmed by 7 bases and the J gene end by 5 bases; junction bases not matched to a gene: 9. The CDR3 extends over 15 amino acids. CDR3 sequence: CASKGQGASYETQYF. In DNA form, the CDR3 reads TGTGCCAGCAAAGGACAGGGGGCATCTTATGAGACCCAGTACTTC.

This chain uses TRBV27 with TRBJ2-7; D gene ambiguous. The CDR3 covers 13 residues. Germline values: CDR1 MNHEY, CDR2 SMNVEV (reference sequence). V lost 0 bases and J 3 bases, leaving 6 bases between the germline ends. The CDR3 loop reads CASSLSPNYEQYF. CDR3 sequence (DNA): TGTGCCAGCAGTTTATCGCCTAACTACGAGCAGTACTTC.

The chain recombines TRBV6-5 with TRBJ1-2, with TRBD1 matching over 7 bases. Germline CDR1 is MNHEY and CDR2 is SVGAGI. This CDR3 has 13 amino acids. Trimming cost V 5 bases and J 5 bases; bases outside gene matches: 5. CDR3 residues: CASSPYRGYGYTF. As DNA, the CDR3 is TGTGCCAGCAGTCCCTACAGGGGATATGGCTACACCTTC.

This clone turned up a few times. V usage is TRBV5-1 and J usage is TRBJ2-5; 8 bases line up with TRBD2. Germline values: CDR1 SGHRS, CDR2 YFSETQ. The CDR3 extends over 15 amino acids. J gave up 2 bases and V 1 base, and 4 bases lay outside the gene matches. This chain's CDR3 is CASSLTGGWQETQYF. CDR3 nucleotide sequence: TGCGCCAGCAGCTTGACGGGGGGGTGGCAAGAGACCCAGTACTTC.

The CDR3 DNA reads TGTGCCAGCAGTCCAACTAGCGGGAGCTCCTACGAGCAGTACTTC. The encoded protein is CASSPTSGSSYEQYF. This rearrangement joins TRBV6-1 to TRBJ2-7; TRBD2 matches at 11 bases. The CDR3 loop spans 15 amino acids. From germline, CDR1 is MNHNS and CDR2 SASEGT. The V segment lost 5 bases and the J segment 0 bases; nucleotides outside the gene matches: 3.

The genes are TRBV7-9 and TRBJ1-1; D gene unclear. Germline loops: CDR1 SEHNR, CDR2 FQNEAQ (reference sequence). CDR3 length: 15 amino acids. The ends were cut back, 0 bases at V and 2 bases at J, with 10 bases in the middle. The CDR3 region has the DNA TGTGCCAGCAGCTTAGCTGGTAAAGCAAACACTGAAGCTTTCTTT. This translates into CASSLAGKANTEAFF.

V and J are TRBV28 and TRBJ2-6, with D hard to call. The CDR3 has 14 amino acids. Germline CDR1 is MDHEN and CDR2 is SYDVKM. V lost 5 bases to trimming and J lost 4 bases, with 9 bases between them. The CDR3 DNA sequence: TGTGCCAGCAGTGATATAGAGGGGGCCAACGTCCTGACTTTC. This encodes CASSDIEGANVLTF. Drawing the rest from reference TRBV28 and TRBJ2-6, the complete variable domain is DVKVTQSSRYLVKRTGEKVFLECVQDMDHENMFWYRQDPGLGLRLIYFSYDVKMKEKGDIPEGYSVSREKKERFSLILESASTNQTSMYLCASSDIEGANVLTFGAGSRLTVL.

The J gene is TRBJ1-2, the V gene TRBV13, with TRBD1 as a possible D gene (6 bases). V shed 5 bases and J shed 8 bases, with 15 bases lying between them. The CDR3 totals 13 residues. From germline, CDR1 is PRHDT and CDR2 FYEKMQ (reference sequence). CDR3 nucleotide sequence: TGTGCCAGCAGCATACAGGGATGGCGCGGCTACACCTTC. This encodes CASSIQGWRGYTF.

V usage is TRBV30 and J usage is TRBJ1-4; D is ambiguous. Per germline, CDR1 GTSNPN and CDR2 SVGIG (reference sequence). Trimming removed 0 bases at V and 5 bases at J, with 7 bases between. The CDR3 length is 13 residues. The CDR3 DNA reads as TGTGCCTGGAGTGTTTCAGCGAATGAAAAACTGTTTTTT. This translates into CAWSVSANEKLFF.

The genes are TRBV6-1 and TRBJ1-5, with TRBD1 matching 7 bases. CDR3 length: 13 residues. Germline CDR1 and CDR2: MNHNS and SASEGT. J gave up 4 bases and V 7 bases, and 4 bases lay outside the gene matches. The CDR3: CASKGTDNQPQHF. The CDR3 DNA reads TGTGCCAGCAAAGGGACAGATAATCAGCCCCAGCATTTT.

This clone was found a few times. In DNA form, the CDR3 reads TGTGCCAGCAGCTTGGTGGCCAATTCACCCCTCCACTTT. Translated, it gives CASSLVANSPLHF. V gene TRBV5-4 combines with J gene TRBJ1-6; D uncertain. The germline V gene encodes CDR1 SGHNT and CDR2 YYREEE (reference sequence). V was pared by 0 bases and J by 7 bases, with 5 bases between. The CDR3 length is 13 residues.

The rearrangement uses TRBV2 and TRBJ1-5; TRBD1 matches 11 bases. Germline CDR1 reads SNHLY; CDR2 reads FYNNEI. This CDR3 region has 15 residues. V was clipped by 6 bases and J by 7 bases; unmatched bases: 8. This CDR3 is CASRPGTGGYQPQHF. The CDR3, as DNA: TGTGCCAGCAGGCCCGGGACAGGGGGTTACCAGCCCCAGCATTTT.

V gene TRBV18 combines with J gene TRBJ2-1; D unclear. The CDR3 length is 15 residues. CDR1 is KGHSH, CDR2 LQKENI, per germline. The germline V and J ends were trimmed by 3 bases and 3 bases, with 12 bases remaining between them. The CDR3 sequence is CASSPTGLDYNEQFF. The CDR3 nucleotides read TGTGCCAGCTCACCGACTGGTTTAGACTACAATGAGCAGTTCTTC.

This chain joins TRBV11-2 and TRBJ1-6; D unresolved. The CDR3 length is 16 residues. Germline V lookup: CDR1 SGHAT, CDR2 FQNNGV. V lost 0 bases and J 0 bases, leaving 6 bases between the germline ends. Written as DNA, the CDR3 is TGTGCCAGCAGCTTAGATACCAGCTCCTATAATTCACCCCTCCACTTT. This codes for CASSLDTSSYNSPLHF.

J is TRBJ1-2 and V is TRBV6-6, with no clear D. Trimming took 7 bases from V and 5 from J, leaving 17 bases between them. CDR3 length equals 14 residues. Germline-derived CDR1 and CDR2 are MNHNY and SVGAGI (reference sequence). The CDR3 coding sequence is TGTGCCAGCACCCAACCGGGAACTTCTTATGGCTACACCTTC. This gives the protein CASTQPGTSYGYTF.

This chain joins TRBV28 and TRBJ2-1, with D tentatively TRBD2 (6 bases). Germline-derived CDR1 and CDR2 are MDHEN and SYDVKM. Trimming pared 4 bases from V and 0 bases from J, leaving 10 bases between. The CDR3 extends over 15 amino acids. CDR3 sequence: CASSWDSLSYNEQFF. The CDR3 DNA follows: TGTGCCAGCAGTTGGGACTCCCTCTCCTACAATGAGCAGTTCTTC.

The chain links TRBV15 to TRBJ2-7; D possibly corresponds to TRBD2 (5 bases). Per germline, CDR1 LNHNV and CDR2 YYDKDF (reference sequence). The CDR3 has 16 residues. Trimming shortened V by 0 bases and J by 0 bases, and 12 bases separated the two germline ends. As DNA, the CDR3 is TGTGCCACCAGCAGAGATCTAGCCTCGAGCTCCTACGAGCAGTACTTC. Translating gives CATSRDLASSSYEQYF.